This T cell receptor (beta chain) was sequenced in a study of prognosis after radiotherapy for stage I lung cancer. Study-level information: Among the non-small cell lung cancer patients, all were considered medically inoperable. No significant progression was observed in some 15 patients, whereas several developed distant metastases a median of approximately seven months after radiotherapy. Whole-study results and caveats: Post-therapy Shannon entropy was lower in patients developing distant metastases following stereotactic body radiation therapy.

Two-round multiplex PCR on genomic DNA was the method by which TCR beta CDR3 was amplified. TRBV and TRBJ genes each had their own specific primers in first-round PCR. TCRdb reprocessed the multiplex PCR reads with MiXCR, giving one entry per CDR3 protein. The repertoire holds tens of thousands of distinct CDR3 sequences, with more than 20% as singletons. CDR3 length equals 13 residues. V gave up 3 bases and J gave up 9 bases, with 12 bases separating them. Germline CDR1 reads LGHDT; CDR2 reads YNNKEL (reference sequence). This clonotype was recorded many times. Its antigen is unidentified. This clonotype originated in a donor at least 50 years old with non-small cell lung cancer. This sequence joins TRBV3-1 and TRBJ2-1; tentatively, D is TRBD2 (6 bases). The specimen was PBMCs, collected before or after stereotactic body radiation therapy (not recorded which). CDR3 region: CASSQGRGGEQFF. CDR3 bases: TGTGCCAGCAGCCAGGGGCGGGGAGGTGAGCAGTTCTTC.